This T cell receptor (beta chain) was profiled in a study of blood T cell repertoires in COVID-19. The wider study: Samples taken during acute and convalescent COVID-19 were collected in the United States, Italy and Spain. In each case, the material was cDNA or gDNA derived from T cells, B-cell-depleted T cells, or PBMCs.

The method was immunoSEQ multiplex PCR; TCRdb's version includes in-frame clones alone and lacks a portion of them. The sample carries around 63,000 clones, approximately 79% recorded once. There are 17 residues in the CDR3. Trimming stripped 3 bases from V and 0 bases from J, with 15 bases between. The germline CDR1 and CDR2 sequences are KGHSH and LQKENI. Sequencing was performed on peripheral blood. The receptor was isolated from a woman in her seventies with acute or convalescent COVID-19. The rearrangement uses TRBV18 and TRBJ1-3; D gene unclear. The CDR3 loop is CASSPGVPANSGNTIYF. The CDR3 bases are TGTGCCAGCTCACCCGGGGTGCCAGCCAACTCTGGAAACACCATATATTTT.